What follows is one T cell receptor (beta chain) and its context. What it binds is unknown. The germline V and J ends were trimmed by 0 bases and 2 bases, with 11 bases remaining between them. The CDR3 covers 15 residues. From germline, CDR1 is LGHNA and CDR2 YSLEER. PCR employed 60 Vbeta and 13 Jbeta primers. Some clones are missing from TCRdb's copy, which holds only in-frame ones; the method was immunoSEQ multiplex PCR. The listing contains over 55,000 clones. This sample stems from a study of cytomegalovirus exposure and HLA in healthy donors. Study findings and constraints: With DRB1 most and HLA-C fewest, TCR association rates differed between HLA loci in a later analysis.

The rearrangement joins TRBV4-3 to TRBJ2-7; no clear D. The source of this sequence is a male donor in good health and CMV-seronegative. Sample: PBMCs. The CDR3 is CASSQDGRSAYEQYF. For the CDR3, the DNA is TGCGCCAGCAGCCAAGATGGGCGTTCTGCCTACGAGCAGTACTTC.